The clone carrying this T cell receptor beta chain was seen many times. The antigen remains undetermined. This sample is drawn from a study of T cells after yellow fever vaccination. They built TCR cDNA with 5'RACE template switching, a step that put in a universal primer site and UMIs. TCRdb re-called the 5' RACE reads with MiXCR, one entry per CDR3 protein. The sample contains 150,000 or so distinct CDR3 sequences, 6% to 7.5% of which appear only once. CDR3 length: 15 amino acids. Germline lookup yields CDR1 MNHEY and CDR2 SMNVEV (reference sequence). V was shortened by 6 bases and J by 3 bases, with 16 bases between the two germline ends. Study findings and constraints: Clonotypes found in both CD4 and CD8 compartments made up a small share. Peak timing came faster in the weaker secondary response, day 5 versus 15. Among primary-vaccination clones, most reappeared after the booster, at 95% to 96% for CD4 and roughly 88% for CD8.

This TCR was sampled from a man younger than 35 who received the YFV17D yellow fever vaccine. The specimen comprised CD4+ T cells sorted from PBMCs, sampled around 5 days after the first yellow fever vaccination. The J gene is TRBJ2-3, the V gene TRBV27, with D possibly matching TRBD2 (7 bases). The CDR3: CASSRGAGLTDTQYF. In nucleotides, the CDR3 is TGTGCCAGCAGCCGGGGGGCCGGTCTTACAGATACGCAGTATTTT.